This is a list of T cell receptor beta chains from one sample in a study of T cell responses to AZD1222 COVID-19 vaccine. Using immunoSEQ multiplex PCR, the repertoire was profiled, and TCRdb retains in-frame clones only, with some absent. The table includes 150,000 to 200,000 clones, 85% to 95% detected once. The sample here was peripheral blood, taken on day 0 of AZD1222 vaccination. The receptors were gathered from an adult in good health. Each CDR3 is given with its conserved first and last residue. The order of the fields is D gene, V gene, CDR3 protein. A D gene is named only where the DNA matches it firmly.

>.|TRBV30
CAWSVPGITEAFF
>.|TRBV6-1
CASSEEGVPYNEQFF
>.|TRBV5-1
CASRGVASEQYF
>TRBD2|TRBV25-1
CASCGEVAGGLGETQYF
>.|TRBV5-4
CASSSGGKVTYEQYF
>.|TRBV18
CASSLRSPANTGELFF
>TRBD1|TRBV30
CAWSLSNRGAPLHF
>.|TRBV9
CAGRRVYGKLFF
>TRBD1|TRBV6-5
CAGGQLSNQPQHF
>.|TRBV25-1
CASSDQGRTNEKLFF
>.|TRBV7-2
CASSFPNAGFEQYF
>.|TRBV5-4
CASSFFAEKSF
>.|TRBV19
CASSGSSAGQYF
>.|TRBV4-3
CASGFTGELFF
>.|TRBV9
CASSVPPGTIYF
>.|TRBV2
CASSVRDLEQFF
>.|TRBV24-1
CATSGSGSADTQYF
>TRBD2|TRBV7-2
CASSSRAGPGYEQYF
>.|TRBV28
CASSSPGRGSTEAFF
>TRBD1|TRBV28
CASSPAGQGVRSSYNEQFF
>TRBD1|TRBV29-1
CSVSGTDNYGYTF
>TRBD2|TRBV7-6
CASSSRTSGGAYNEQFF
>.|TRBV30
CAWSVGWGANTEAFF
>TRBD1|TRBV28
CASSLEPRTGLRNQPQHF
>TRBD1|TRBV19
CASSIRPRGLDTGELFF
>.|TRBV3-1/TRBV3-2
CASSQRKPSNEKLFF
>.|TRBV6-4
CASTRTYPGDYGYTF
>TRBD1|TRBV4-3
CASSQGTGEAKNIQYF
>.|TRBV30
CAWSVNLRNQPQHF
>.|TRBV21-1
CASSKGGQMGEVSGNTIYF
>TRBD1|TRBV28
CASSSRDSQETQYF
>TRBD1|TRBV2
CASRYRGDSGNTIYF
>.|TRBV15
CATSRGVSVRVPYEQYF
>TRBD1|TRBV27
CASSSRQGYYGYTF
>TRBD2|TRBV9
CASSAWTSGNTGELFF
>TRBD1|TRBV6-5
CASSTGTGTYEQYF
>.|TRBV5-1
CASSFVATTGNEQYF
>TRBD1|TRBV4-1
CASSQEGTGMNTEAFF
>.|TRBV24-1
CATSDLGTGEAVGEQYF
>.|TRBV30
CAWSFGSSGNTIYF
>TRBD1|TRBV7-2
CASSLDAPMRDRGSDTQYF
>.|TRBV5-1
CASSYRGISRETQYF
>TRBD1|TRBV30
CASTPGTGPNQPQHF
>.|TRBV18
CASRGGDNDEQYF
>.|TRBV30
CAWSSTAEAFF
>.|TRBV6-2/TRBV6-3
CASSRFRDTGELFF
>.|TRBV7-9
CASSLAAGGITDTQYF
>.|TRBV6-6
CASSFPNQPQHF
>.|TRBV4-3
CASSQDQTDRNTEAFF
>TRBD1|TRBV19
CASSSRTGGQPQHF
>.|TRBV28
CASSTRDLAGKLFF
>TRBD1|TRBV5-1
CASSLGGQGLGLEQYF
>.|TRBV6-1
CASSEGRQVNEKLFF
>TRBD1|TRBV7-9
CASSLTGGQETQYF
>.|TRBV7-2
CASSLIGSGRGDTQYF